The source of this T cell receptor (beta chain) is a study of T-cell reconstitution after alpha-beta-depleted transplantation in children. Germline CDR1 reads SGHTA; CDR2 reads FQGNSA. This CDR3 region has 17 residues. The V end was cut by 5 bases, the J end by 0 bases, with 16 bases between. This clonotype has just a few counts. Its antigen is undetermined. This sample's TCRbeta library carried unique molecular identifier barcodes. TCRdb re-called the PCR reads with MiXCR, one entry per CDR3 protein. The sample has 450,000 to 550,000 distinct CDR3 sequences, approximately 10% seen once. General study points: Several hundred expanded graft clones reportedly supplied alpha-beta T cells about two months after transplant.

The chain combines TRBV7-2 with TRBJ2-2, with D possibly being TRBD1 (5 bases). The source of this sequence is a female patient aged 2-15 years who had a stem cell transplant for aplastic anemia, so the T cells may come from the graft donor. This specimen was PBMCs, mostly from graft donor cells, taken 180 days after TCRalphabeta/CD19-depleted stem cell transplant. Here the CDR3 reads CASSRTREGTNTGELFF. The CDR3 bases are TGTGCCAGCAGCCGGACCAGGGAAGGGACGAACACCGGGGAGCTGTTTTTT.